The 17 T cell receptor beta chains given below trace back to one sample, sequenced in a study of regulatory T cells in long-lasting Graves disease. The time point is: newly diagnosed GD, antithyroid drugs for less than 3 months. After RNA was extracted from PBMCs, the TCR library was made from it. According to the study, TCR beta libraries were built with iRepertoire HTBI primers and CDR3-region Arm-PCR. TCRdb redid the calling of the multiplex PCR reads with MiXCR, one entry per CDR3 protein. The table shows approximately 270,000 distinct CDR3 sequences, with about 18% occurring only once. The same data also went into a second study, on T cells in Graves' hyperthyroidism and ophthalmopathy.

Sequences were derived from peripheral blood mononuclear cells (PBMCs), sampled at new diagnosis, from a patient treated with antithyroid drugs. All receptors derive from a woman in her thirties with Graves disease.

This clonotype appeared many times. V gene TRBV11-1 combines with J gene TRBJ2-7, with D possibly called TRBD1 or TRBD2 (5 bases each). The V gene lost 5 bases and the J gene lost 4 bases, with 18 bases spanning the gap. The CDR3 totals 15 residues. Per the germline V gene, CDR1 is SGHAT and CDR2 is FQDESV (reference sequence). The CDR3 DNA sequence: TGTGCCAGCAGCCGACTTATGGGGGTTGGGTACGAGCAGTACTTC. This sequence encodes CASSRLMGVGYEQYF.

This rearrangement joins TRBV27 to TRBJ2-1, with 7 bases lining up with TRBD1. CDR1 MNHEY and CDR2 SMNVEV come from the germline V gene (reference sequence). This CDR3 has 13 residues. V trimming: 5 bases; J trimming: 7 bases; junction bases outside the gene matches: 5. The chain's CDR3 is CASSAAGGNEQFF. In nucleotides, the CDR3 is TGTGCCAGCAGTGCCGCAGGGGGAAATGAGCAGTTCTTC.

This clonotype occurred many times. This chain uses TRBV18 with TRBJ1-5, with 9 positions matching TRBD1. CDR3 length: 14 amino acids. The germline gives CDR1 KGHSH, CDR2 LQKENI. V gave up 5 bases and J gave up 5 bases; unmatched junction bases: 4. Here the CDR3 DNA reads TGTGCCAGCTCAGGACAGGGGTTTGATCAGCCCCAGCATTTT. As protein: CASSGQGFDQPQHF.

Many counts were recorded for this clonotype. The chain recombines TRBV18 with TRBJ1-1, with a weak D call TRBD1 (5 bases). Per the germline V gene, CDR1 is KGHSH and CDR2 is LQKENI. V lost 7 bases and J 2 bases, leaving 14 bases between the germline ends. CDR3 length: 14 residues. The CDR3: CASFSAGINTEAFF. DNA for the CDR3: TGTGCCAGCTTTTCCGCAGGGATAAACACTGAAGCTTTCTTT.

This clonotype showed up just once. The chain links TRBV19 to TRBJ1-6, with TRBD1 identical over 7 bases. Germline V lookup: CDR1 LNHDA, CDR2 SQIVND (reference sequence). V lost 9 bases and J lost 5; bases outside the gene matches: 4. The CDR3 runs to 13 residues. The CDR3 DNA is TGTGCCAGCCTCGACAGGGATAATTCACCCCTCCACTTT. This encodes CASLDRDNSPLHF.

The chain has TRBV28 and TRBJ1-3; 7 bases align to TRBD1. The germline V gene encodes CDR1 MDHEN and CDR2 SYDVKM. The CDR3 is 15 amino acids. Trimming at V came to 6 bases and at J to 7 bases, leaving 12 bases not matched to a gene. CDR3 coding DNA: TGTGCCAGCAGCCGAGGGGGCATAGGAGGGAACACCATATATTTT. Translating it yields CASSRGGIGGNTIYF.

This clonotype has a count of ten or more. The junction does not match germline at one end; this may be a read error. The chain uses TRBV5-1 and TRBJ1-2; TRBD1 might be the D (6 bases). Per germline, CDR1 SGHRS and CDR2 YFSETQ. The CDR3 spans 14 residues. The CDR3 DNA reads as TGTGCCAGCAGCTTGGAGTACGGGGGCCATGGCTACACCTTC. This gives the protein CASSLEYGGHGYTF.

This clonotype was seen ten or more times. V usage is TRBV7-6 and J usage is TRBJ2-7; possibly TRBD2 for D (6 bases). The CDR3 is made up of 15 amino acids. V shed 5 bases and J shed 2 bases, with 16 bases lying between them. Germline CDR1 and CDR2: SGHVS and FNYEAQ. The CDR3 is CASSATGRGTYEQYF. For the CDR3, the DNA is TGTGCCAGCAGCGCCACTGGTCGGGGGACCTACGAGCAGTACTTC.

This clonotype showed up many times. CDR3 DNA: TGTGCCAGCAGCTTTCGGACAGCCTCTGGAAACACCATATATTTT. This encodes CASSFRTASGNTIYF. The chain couples TRBV13 to TRBJ1-3; maybe TRBD1 (6 bases). This CDR3 contains 15 residues. The germline CDR1 and CDR2 sequences are PRHDT and FYEKMQ (reference sequence). V was clipped by 3 bases and J by 0 bases, with 9 bases between them.

As for this clonotype: This may stem from a read error, because a much larger clone lies one nucleotide away. The V gene is TRBV12-3 or TRBV12-4, the J gene TRBJ2-3, with D perhaps being TRBD1 or TRBD2 (5 bases each). This CDR3 is built from 14 residues. For the CDR3, the DNA is TGTGCCACCAGTGATAACGCAGGGAGCGAGACCCGGTACTTC. It specifies CATSDNAGSETRYF.

The gene calls are TRBV7-2 and TRBJ2-1; 12 bases agree with TRBD2. CDR1 is SGHTA, CDR2 FQGNSA, per germline. J was trimmed by 2 bases and V by 5 bases; bases with no gene match: 4. The CDR3 runs to 16 residues. In DNA, the CDR3 is TGTGCCAGCAGCCCCCGGACTAGCGGGGCCTACAATGAGCAGTTCTTC. Its translation is CASSPRTSGAYNEQFF.

The V and J genes are TRBV28 and TRBJ2-4; D is uncertain. This CDR3 has 15 amino acids. The germline V and J ends were trimmed by 4 bases and 0 bases, with 10 bases remaining between them. In germline, CDR1 is MDHEN, CDR2 SYDVKM. The CDR3 is CASSSKDVAKNIQYF. The DNA of the CDR3 is TGTGCCAGCAGTTCCAAAGACGTAGCCAAAAACATTCAGTACTTC.

This chain connects TRBV6-1 to TRBJ2-1; D remains unclear. Germline V CDR1 and CDR2: MNHNS, SASEGT. The V end was cut by 5 bases, the J end by 0 bases, with 14 bases between. The CDR3 runs to 16 residues. The CDR3 here is CASSNLDTSSYNEQFF. DNA of the CDR3: TGTGCCAGCAGTAACCTCGATACGAGCTCCTACAATGAGCAGTTCTTC.

This sequence joins TRBV7-2 and TRBJ2-7; 8 nucleotides line up with TRBD2. Germline V gene lookup returns CDR1 SGHTA and CDR2 FQGNSA. This CDR3 is 13 amino acids long. V gave up 2 bases and J gave up 6 bases; unmatched junction bases: 3. DNA for the CDR3: TGTGCCAGCAGCTTATCCGGGACTAGCGAGCAGTACTTC. It is translated as CASSLSGTSEQYF.

The V gene is TRBV3-1, the J gene TRBJ2-1; 9 nucleotides agree with TRBD2. Germline lookup yields CDR1 LGHDT and CDR2 YNNKEL (reference sequence). The CDR3 is 14 residues long. Unmatched junction bases numbered 4, after V lost 2 bases and J lost 8 bases. The CDR3 region has the DNA TGTGCCAGCAGCCAAAGAGGCGGGGGGGATGAGCAGTTCTTC. Its protein product is CASSQRGGGDEQFF.

On this clonotype: It is likely a read error: a sequence one base away is far more abundant. The chain's CDR3 is CAGSLDLAYEQYF. The CDR3, as DNA: TGTGCCGGCAGCTTAGACTTGGCCTACGAGCAGTACTTC. The chain recombines TRBV7-8 with TRBJ2-7; D unresolved. The CDR3 sequence is 13 residues long. CDR1 and CDR2 from the germline V gene are SGHVS and FQNEAQ.

The rearrangement uses TRBV6-1 and TRBJ2-1; D is possibly TRBD1 (5 bases). The end of the DNA fits TRBJ2-5 better, so the J call may be wrong. The germline V gene encodes CDR1 MNHNS and CDR2 SASEGT. The CDR3 is 12 amino acids. The CDR3 sequence is CASRARVETQYF. The CDR3 bases are TGTGCCAGCAGAGCCAGGGTAGAGACCCAGTACTTC.